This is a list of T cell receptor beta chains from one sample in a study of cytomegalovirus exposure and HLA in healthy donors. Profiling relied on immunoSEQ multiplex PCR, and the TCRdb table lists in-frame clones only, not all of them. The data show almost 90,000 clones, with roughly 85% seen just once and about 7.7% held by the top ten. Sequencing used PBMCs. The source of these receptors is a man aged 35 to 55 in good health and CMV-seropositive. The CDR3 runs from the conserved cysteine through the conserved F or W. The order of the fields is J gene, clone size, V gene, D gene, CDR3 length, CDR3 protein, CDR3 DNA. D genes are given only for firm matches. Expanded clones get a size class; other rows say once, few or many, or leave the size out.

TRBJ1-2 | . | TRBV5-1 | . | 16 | CASSFSGEDRSYGYTF | TGCGCCAGCAGCTTCTCCGGCGAAGACAGGAGCTATGGCTACACCTTC
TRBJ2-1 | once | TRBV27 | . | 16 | CASSLSGLASYNEQFF | TGTGCCAGCAGTTTATCAGGGCTAGCCTCCTACAATGAGCAGTTCTTC
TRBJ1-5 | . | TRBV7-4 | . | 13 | CASTVDRCQPQHF | TGTGCCAGCACCGTGGACAGATGTCAGCCCCAGCATTTT
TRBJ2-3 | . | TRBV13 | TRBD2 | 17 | CASSLGLAGGATDTQYF | TGTGCCAGCAGCCTAGGACTAGCGGGGGGCGCCACAGATACGCAGTATTTT
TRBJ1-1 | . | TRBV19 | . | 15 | CASSVQRGRNTEAFF | TGTGCCAGTAGTGTGCAAAGAGGAAGGAACACTGAAGCTTTCTTT
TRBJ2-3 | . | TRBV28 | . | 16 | CASSYIPPSSPDTQYF | TGTGCCAGCAGCTATATCCCCCCGTCCTCCCCAGATACGCAGTATTTT
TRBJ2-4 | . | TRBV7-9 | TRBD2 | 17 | CASSSGTGGRAKNIQYF | TGTGCCAGCAGCTCGGGCACGGGAGGGAGAGCCAAAAACATTCAGTACTTC
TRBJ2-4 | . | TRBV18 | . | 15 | CASSPGGMGKNIQYF | TGTGCCAGCTCACCGGGGGGAATGGGCAAAAACATTCAGTACTTC
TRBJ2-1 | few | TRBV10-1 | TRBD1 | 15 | CASSEGTGSYNEQFF | TGCGCCAGCAGTGAAGGGACAGGGTCATACAATGAGCAGTTCTTC
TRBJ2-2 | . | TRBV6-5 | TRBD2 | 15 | CASNLLAGGPGQLFF | TGTGCCAGCAACCTACTAGCGGGAGGACCGGGGCAGCTGTTTTTT
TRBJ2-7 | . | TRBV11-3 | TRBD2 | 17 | CASSLVETSGVSYEQYF | TGTGCCAGCAGCTTAGTCGAAACTAGCGGGGTCTCCTACGAGCAGTACTTC
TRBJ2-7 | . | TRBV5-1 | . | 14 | CASSLEADIYEQYF | TGCGCCAGCAGCTTGGAGGCGGATATCTACGAGCAGTACTTC
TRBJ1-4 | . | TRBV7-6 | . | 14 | CASSLTGYGEKLFF | TGTGCCAGCAGCTTAACTGGGTACGGGGAAAAACTGTTTTTT
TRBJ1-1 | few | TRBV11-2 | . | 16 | CASSPKIRSEGTEAFF | TGTGCCAGCAGTCCTAAAATACGCAGCGAGGGAACTGAAGCTTTCTTT
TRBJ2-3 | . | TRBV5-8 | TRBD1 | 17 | CASSGQGRGRNTDTQYF | TGTGCCAGCAGTGGACAGGGTCGGGGCCGAAACACAGATACGCAGTATTTT
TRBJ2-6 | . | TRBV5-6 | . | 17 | CASSSPILSAGANVLTF | TGTGCCAGCAGCTCCCCGATCCTCTCGGCTGGGGCCAACGTCCTGACTTTC
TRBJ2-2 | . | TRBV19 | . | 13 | CASSIIKTGELFF | TGTGCCAGTAGTATAATCAAAACCGGGGAGCTGTTTTTT
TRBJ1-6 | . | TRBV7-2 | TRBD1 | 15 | CASSLPQGANSPLHF | TGTGCCAGCAGCTTACCACAGGGGGCGAATTCACCCCTCCACTTT
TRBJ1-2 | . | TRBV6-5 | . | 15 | CASSYSSTGNYGYTF | TGTGCCAGCAGTTACTCCTCTACAGGAAACTATGGCTACACCTTC
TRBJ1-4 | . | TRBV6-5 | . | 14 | CASSYRGVNEKLFF | TGTGCCAGCAGTTATCGGGGGGTTAATGAAAAACTGTTTTTT
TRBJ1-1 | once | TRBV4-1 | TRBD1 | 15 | CASSQLGTGLAEAFF | TGCGCCAGCAGCCAACTCGGGACAGGCCTTGCTGAAGCTTTCTTT
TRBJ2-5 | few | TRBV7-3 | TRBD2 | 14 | CASSLSGSKETQYF | TGTGCCAGCAGCCTTAGCGGGAGTAAAGAGACCCAGTACTTC
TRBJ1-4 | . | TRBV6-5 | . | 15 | CASSYGQLRNEKLFF | TGTGCCAGCAGTTATGGCCAGCTGCGGAATGAAAAACTGTTTTTT
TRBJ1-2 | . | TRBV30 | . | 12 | CAWRPRSIGYTF | TGTGCCTGGAGGCCTAGATCCATTGGCTACACCTTC
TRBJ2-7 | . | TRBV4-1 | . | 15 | CASSQDHRIPYEQYF | TGCGCCAGCAGCCAAGATCACAGAATACCCTACGAGCAGTACTTC
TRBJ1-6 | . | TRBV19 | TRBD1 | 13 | CASTTGHNSPLHF | TGTGCCTCCACGACAGGGCACAATTCACCCCTCCACTTT
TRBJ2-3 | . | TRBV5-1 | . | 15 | CASSRLGSSTDTQYF | TGCGCCAGCAGCAGGCTGGGCTCTAGCACAGATACGCAGTATTTT
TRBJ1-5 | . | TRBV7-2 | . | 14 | CASSLDRSNQPQHF | TGTGCCAGCAGCTTAGACAGGAGCAATCAGCCCCAGCATTTT